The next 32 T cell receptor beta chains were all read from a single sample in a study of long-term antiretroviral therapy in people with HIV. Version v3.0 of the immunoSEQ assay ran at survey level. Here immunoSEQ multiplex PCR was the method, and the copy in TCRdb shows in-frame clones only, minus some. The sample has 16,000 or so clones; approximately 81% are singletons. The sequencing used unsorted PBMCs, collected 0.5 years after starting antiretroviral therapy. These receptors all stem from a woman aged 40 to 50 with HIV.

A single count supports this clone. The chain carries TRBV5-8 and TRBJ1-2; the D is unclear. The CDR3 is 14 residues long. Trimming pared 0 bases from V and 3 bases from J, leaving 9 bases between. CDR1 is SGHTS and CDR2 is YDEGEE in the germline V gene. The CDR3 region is CASSLGSGYYGYTF. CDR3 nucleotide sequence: TGTGCCAGCAGCTTGGGATCCGGATACTATGGCTACACCTTC.

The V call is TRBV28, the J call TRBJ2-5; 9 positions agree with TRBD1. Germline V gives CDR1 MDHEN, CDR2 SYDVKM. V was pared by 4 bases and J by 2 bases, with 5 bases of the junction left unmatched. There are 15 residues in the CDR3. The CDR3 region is CASSSTGTGQETQYF. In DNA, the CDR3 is TGTGCCAGCAGTTCGACCGGGACAGGGCAAGAGACCCAGTACTTC.

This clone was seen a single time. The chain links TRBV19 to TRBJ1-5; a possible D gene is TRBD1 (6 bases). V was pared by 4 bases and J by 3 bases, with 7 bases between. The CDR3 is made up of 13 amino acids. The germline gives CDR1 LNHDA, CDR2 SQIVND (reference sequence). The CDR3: CASSKGVNQPQHF. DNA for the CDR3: TGTGCCAGTAGTAAGGGGGTCAATCAGCCCCAGCATTTT. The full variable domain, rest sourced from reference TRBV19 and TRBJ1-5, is DGGITQSPKYLFRKEGQNVTLSCEQNLNHDAMYWYRQDPGQGLRLIYYSQIVNDFQKGDIAEGYSVSREKKESFPLTVTSAQKNPTAFYLCASSKGVNQPQHFGDGTRLSIL.

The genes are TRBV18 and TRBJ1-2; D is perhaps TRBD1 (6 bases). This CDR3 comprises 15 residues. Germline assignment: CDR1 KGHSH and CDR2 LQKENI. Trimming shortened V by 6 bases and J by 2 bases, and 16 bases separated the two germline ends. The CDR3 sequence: CASSSQAGGNYGYTF. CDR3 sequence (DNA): TGTGCCAGCTCCTCCCAGGCGGGGGGCAACTATGGCTACACCTTC.

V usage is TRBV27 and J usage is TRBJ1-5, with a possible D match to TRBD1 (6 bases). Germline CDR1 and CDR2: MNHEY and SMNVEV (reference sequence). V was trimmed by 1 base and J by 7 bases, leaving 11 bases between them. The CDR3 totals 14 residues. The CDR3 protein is CASSLLVTGQPQHF. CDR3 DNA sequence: TGTGCCAGCAGTTTATTGGTGACAGGACAGCCCCAGCATTTT.

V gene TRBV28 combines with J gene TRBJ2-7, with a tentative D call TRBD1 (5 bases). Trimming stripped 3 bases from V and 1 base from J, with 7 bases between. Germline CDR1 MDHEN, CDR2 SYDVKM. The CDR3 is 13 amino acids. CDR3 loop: CASSLPGSYEQYF. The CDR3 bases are TGTGCCAGCAGTTTGCCAGGGTCCTACGAGCAGTACTTC.

The CDR3 spells CASTRVPLANQPQHF. Here the CDR3 DNA reads TGTGCCAGCACGAGGGTGCCTCTTGCCAATCAGCCCCAGCATTTT. The chain has TRBV6-1 and TRBJ1-5; D remains unclear. CDR1 and CDR2 (germline): MNHNS, SASEGT. CDR3 length: 15 residues. V shed 7 bases and J shed 3 bases, with 16 bases lying between them.

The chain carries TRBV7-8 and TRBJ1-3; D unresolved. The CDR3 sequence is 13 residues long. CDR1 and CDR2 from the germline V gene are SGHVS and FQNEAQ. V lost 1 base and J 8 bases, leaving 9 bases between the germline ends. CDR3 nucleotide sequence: TGTGCCAGCAGCTTAGGGGCGGAAGACACCATATATTTT. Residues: CASSLGAEDTIYF.

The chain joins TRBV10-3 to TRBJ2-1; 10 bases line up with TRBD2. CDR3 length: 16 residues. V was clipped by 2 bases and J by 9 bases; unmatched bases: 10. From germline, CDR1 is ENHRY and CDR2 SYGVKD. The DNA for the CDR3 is TGTGCCATCAGTGAGATCCTAGCGGGAGTCGGTGGTGAGCAGTTCTTC. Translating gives CAISEILAGVGGEQFF.

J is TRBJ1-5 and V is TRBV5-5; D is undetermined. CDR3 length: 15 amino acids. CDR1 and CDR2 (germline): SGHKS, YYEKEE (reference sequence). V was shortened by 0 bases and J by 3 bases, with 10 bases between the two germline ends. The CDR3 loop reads CASSLAGLDNQPQHF. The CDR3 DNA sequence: TGTGCCAGCAGCTTGGCGGGATTGGACAATCAGCCCCAGCATTTT.

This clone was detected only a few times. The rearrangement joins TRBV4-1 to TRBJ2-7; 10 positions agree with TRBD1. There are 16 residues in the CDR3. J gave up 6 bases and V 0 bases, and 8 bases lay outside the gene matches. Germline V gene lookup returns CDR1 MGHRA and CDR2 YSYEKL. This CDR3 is CASSQDPRQGAGEQYF. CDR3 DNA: TGCGCCAGCAGCCAAGACCCCCGACAGGGGGCTGGCGAGCAGTACTTC.

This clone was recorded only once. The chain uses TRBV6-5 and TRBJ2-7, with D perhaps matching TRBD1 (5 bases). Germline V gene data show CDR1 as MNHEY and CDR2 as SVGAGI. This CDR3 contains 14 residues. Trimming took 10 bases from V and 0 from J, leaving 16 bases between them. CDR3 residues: CATSGSTSSYEQYF. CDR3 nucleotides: TGTGCCACCTCAGGGTCGACCAGCTCCTACGAGCAGTACTTC.

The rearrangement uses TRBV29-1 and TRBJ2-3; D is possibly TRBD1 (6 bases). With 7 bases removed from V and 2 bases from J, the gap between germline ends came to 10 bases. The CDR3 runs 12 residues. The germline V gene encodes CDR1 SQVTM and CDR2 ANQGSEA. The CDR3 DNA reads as TGCAGCGGGGGACAAACCACAGATACGCAGTATTTT. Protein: CSGGQTTDTQYF.

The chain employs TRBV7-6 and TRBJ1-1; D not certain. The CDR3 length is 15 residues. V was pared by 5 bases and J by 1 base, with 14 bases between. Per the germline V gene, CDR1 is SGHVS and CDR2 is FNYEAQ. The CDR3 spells CASSRDTGRNTEAFF. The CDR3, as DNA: TGTGCCAGCAGCCGTGACACCGGCCGGAACACTGAAGCTTTCTTT.

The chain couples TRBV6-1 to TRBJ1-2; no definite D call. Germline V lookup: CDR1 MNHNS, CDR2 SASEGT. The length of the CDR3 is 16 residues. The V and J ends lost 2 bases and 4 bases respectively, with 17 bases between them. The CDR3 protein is CASSELRIHPSYGYTF. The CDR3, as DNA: TGTGCCAGCAGTGAACTAAGGATCCACCCCTCCTATGGCTACACCTTC.

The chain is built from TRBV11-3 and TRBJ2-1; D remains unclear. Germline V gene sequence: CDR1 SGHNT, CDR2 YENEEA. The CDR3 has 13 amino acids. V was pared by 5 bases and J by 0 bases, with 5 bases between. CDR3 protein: CASSERSYNEQFF. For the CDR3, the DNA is TGTGCCAGCAGCGAGCGCTCCTACAATGAGCAGTTCTTC.

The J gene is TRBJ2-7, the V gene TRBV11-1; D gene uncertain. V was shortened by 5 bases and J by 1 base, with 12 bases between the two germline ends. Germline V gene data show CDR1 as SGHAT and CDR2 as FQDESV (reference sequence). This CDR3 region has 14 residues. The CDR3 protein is CASSRTDFSYEQYF. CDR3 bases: TGTGCCAGCAGCCGAACTGACTTTTCCTACGAGCAGTACTTC.

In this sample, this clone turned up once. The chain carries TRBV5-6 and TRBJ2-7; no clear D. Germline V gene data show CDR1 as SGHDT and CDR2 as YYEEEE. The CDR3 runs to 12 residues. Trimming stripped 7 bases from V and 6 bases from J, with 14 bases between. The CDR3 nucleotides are TGTGCCAGCGACTTTAACGGGCGCGAGCAGTACTTC. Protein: CASDFNGREQYF.

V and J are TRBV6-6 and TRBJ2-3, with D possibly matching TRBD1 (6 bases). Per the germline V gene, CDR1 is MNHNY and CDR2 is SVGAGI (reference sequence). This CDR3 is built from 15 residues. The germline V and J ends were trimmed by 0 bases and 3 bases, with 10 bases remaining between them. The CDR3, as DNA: TGTGCCAGCAGTTACTCGGGCAGGGGAACAGATACGCAGTATTTT. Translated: CASSYSGRGTDTQYF.

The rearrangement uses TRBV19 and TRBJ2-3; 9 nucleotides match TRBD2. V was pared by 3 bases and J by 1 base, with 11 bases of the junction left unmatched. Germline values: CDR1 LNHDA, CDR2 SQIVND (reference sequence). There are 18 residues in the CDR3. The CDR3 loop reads CASSIDTSLAGGTDTQYF. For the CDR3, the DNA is TGTGCCAGTAGTATTGATACTTCCTTAGCGGGAGGCACAGATACGCAGTATTTT.

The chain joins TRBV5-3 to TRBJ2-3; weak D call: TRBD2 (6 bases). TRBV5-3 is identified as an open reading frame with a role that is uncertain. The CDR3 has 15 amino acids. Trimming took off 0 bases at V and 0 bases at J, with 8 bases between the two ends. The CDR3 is CARSLGRESTDTQYF. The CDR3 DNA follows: TGTGCCAGAAGCTTGGGGAGGGAAAGCACAGATACGCAGTATTTT.

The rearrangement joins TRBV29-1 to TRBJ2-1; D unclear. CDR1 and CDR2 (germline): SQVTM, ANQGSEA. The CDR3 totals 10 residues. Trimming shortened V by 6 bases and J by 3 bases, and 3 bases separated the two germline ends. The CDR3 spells CSVFYNEQFF. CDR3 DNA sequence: TGCAGCGTCTTCTACAATGAGCAGTTCTTC.

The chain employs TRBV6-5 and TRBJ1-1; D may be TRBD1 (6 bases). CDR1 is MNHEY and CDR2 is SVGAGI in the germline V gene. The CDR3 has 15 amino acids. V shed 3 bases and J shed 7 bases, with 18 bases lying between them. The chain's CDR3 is CASSYSSGAQVEAFF. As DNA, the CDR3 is TGTGCCAGCAGTTATTCCTCAGGGGCGCAGGTTGAAGCTTTCTTT.

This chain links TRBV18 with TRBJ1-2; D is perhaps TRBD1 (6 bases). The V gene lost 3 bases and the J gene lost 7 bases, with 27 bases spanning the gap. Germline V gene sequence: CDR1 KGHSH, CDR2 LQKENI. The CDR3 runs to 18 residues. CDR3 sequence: CASSPVLEFGGARSGYTF. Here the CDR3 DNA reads TGTGCCAGCTCACCCGTCTTAGAATTCGGGGGCGCAAGGAGTGGCTACACCTTC.

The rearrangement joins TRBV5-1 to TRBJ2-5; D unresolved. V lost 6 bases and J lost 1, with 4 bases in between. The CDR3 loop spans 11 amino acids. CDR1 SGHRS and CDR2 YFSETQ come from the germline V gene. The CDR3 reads CASTLQETQYF. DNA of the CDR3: TGCGCCAGCACCCTCCAAGAGACCCAGTACTTC.

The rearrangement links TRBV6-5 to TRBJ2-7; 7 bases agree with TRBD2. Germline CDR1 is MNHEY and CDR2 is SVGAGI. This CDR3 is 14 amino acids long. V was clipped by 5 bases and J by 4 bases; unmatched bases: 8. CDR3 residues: CASSRELASYEQYF. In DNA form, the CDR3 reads TGTGCCAGCAGTCGGGAACTAGCGTCGTACGAGCAGTACTTC.

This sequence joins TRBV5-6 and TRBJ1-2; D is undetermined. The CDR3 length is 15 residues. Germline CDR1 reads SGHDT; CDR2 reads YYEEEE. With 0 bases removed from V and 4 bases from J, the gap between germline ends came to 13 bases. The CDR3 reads CASSLAGELPYGYTF. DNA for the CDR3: TGTGCCAGCAGCTTGGCCGGGGAGCTTCCCTATGGCTACACCTTC.

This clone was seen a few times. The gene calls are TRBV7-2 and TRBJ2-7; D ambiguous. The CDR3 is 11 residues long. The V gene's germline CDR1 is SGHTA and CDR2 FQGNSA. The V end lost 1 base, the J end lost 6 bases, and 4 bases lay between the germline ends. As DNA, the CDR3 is TGTGCCAGCAGCTTAGACGCCGAGCAGTACTTC. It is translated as CASSLDAEQYF.

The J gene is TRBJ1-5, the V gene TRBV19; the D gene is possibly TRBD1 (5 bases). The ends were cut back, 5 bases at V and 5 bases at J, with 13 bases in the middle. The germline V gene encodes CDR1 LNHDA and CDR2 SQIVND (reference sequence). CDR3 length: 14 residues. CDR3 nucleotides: TGTGCCAGTAGTGCCAGGGATTTTTATCAGCCCCAGCATTTT. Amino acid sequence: CASSARDFYQPQHF.

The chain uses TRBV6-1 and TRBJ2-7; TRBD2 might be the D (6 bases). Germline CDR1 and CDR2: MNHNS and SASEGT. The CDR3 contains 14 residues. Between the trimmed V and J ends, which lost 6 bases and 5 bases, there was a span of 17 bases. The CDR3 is CASRLGGTEDEQYF. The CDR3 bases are TGTGCCAGCAGACTAGGAGGGACGGAGGACGAGCAGTACTTC.

As DNA, the CDR3 is TGCAGCGTTGTCGGCGACCGGGACGAGCAGTACTTC. This gives the protein CSVVGDRDEQYF. V is TRBV29-1 and J is TRBJ2-7; D is unresolved. CDR1 SQVTM and CDR2 ANQGSEA come from the germline V gene. V was pared by 4 bases and J by 5 bases, with 12 bases between. This CDR3 is built from 12 residues.

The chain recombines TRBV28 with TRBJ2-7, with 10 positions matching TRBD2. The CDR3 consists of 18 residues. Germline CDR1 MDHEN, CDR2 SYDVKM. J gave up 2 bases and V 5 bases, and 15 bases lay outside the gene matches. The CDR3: CASSPGRSTSGYPYEQYF. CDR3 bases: TGTGCCAGCAGTCCCGGGCGGTCGACTAGCGGGTACCCCTACGAGCAGTACTTC.